These 26 T cell receptor beta chains originate from one sample sequenced in a study of blood T cell repertoires in COVID-19. Generated by immunoSEQ multiplex PCR, the TCRdb table keeps only in-frame clones and is missing some. The sample carries tens of thousands of clones, more than 70% recorded once. Sequencing was done on a sample of peripheral blood. The receptors stem from a woman at least 80 years old with active COVID-19.

This chain links TRBV28 with TRBJ2-5; the match to TRBD1 covers 10 bases. CDR3 length: 15 residues. V was clipped by 5 bases and J by 4 bases; unmatched bases: 7. The germline V gene encodes CDR1 MDHEN and CDR2 SYDVKM. The CDR3: CASSPRTGGRETQYF. CDR3 DNA: TGTGCCAGCAGTCCCCGGACAGGGGGGCGAGAGACCCAGTACTTC.

The chain is built from TRBV28 and TRBJ1-4; TRBD1 might be the D (6 bases). Germline CDR1 and CDR2: MDHEN and SYDVKM. Trimming shortened V by 5 bases and J by 9 bases, and 19 bases separated the two germline ends. The CDR3 spans 15 residues. The CDR3 sequence: CASSPSTSQGQKLFF. CDR3 DNA: TGTGCCAGCAGTCCGTCGACGAGTCAGGGGCAAAAACTGTTTTTT.

In this sample, this clone turned up once. This sequence joins TRBV5-4 and TRBJ1-6; D is uncertain. V was clipped by 0 bases and J by 6 bases, with 10 bases between them. Germline lookup yields CDR1 SGHNT and CDR2 YYREEE (reference sequence). This CDR3 is 15 amino acids long. This chain's CDR3 is CASSLAPQVNSPLHF. The DNA for the CDR3 is TGTGCCAGCAGCTTGGCCCCCCAGGTTAATTCACCCCTCCACTTT.

This chain links TRBV12-3 or TRBV12-4 with TRBJ2-7; D gene unclear. CDR3 length equals 13 residues. Trimming took off 1 base at V and 2 bases at J, with 6 bases between the two ends. This CDR3 is CASSLGTTYEQYF. CDR3 bases: TGTGCCAGCAGTTTAGGAACTACCTACGAGCAGTACTTC.

This clone appeared once. The chain has TRBV6-1 and TRBJ2-1; 10 bases agree with TRBD2. The V gene end was trimmed by 0 bases and the J gene end by 1 base; junction bases not matched to a gene: 3. Germline loops: CDR1 MNHNS, CDR2 SASEGT. The CDR3 is 17 amino acids. The CDR3 DNA follows: TGTGCCAGCAGTGAAGCTCCGGGACTAGCGTCCTACAATGAGCAGTTCTTC. Encoded protein: CASSEAPGLASYNEQFF.

The J gene is TRBJ2-3, the V gene TRBV6-5; possible D gene TRBD2, 5 bases. This CDR3 spans 16 amino acids. The germline V gene encodes CDR1 MNHEY and CDR2 SVGAGI. Trimming removed 2 bases from V and 2 bases from J, with 14 bases in between. CDR3 DNA sequence: TGTGCCAGCAGTTACAACGGGGTTGGGTCCACAGATACGCAGTATTTT. Translation: CASSYNGVGSTDTQYF.

The chain is built from TRBV9 and TRBJ2-7; tentatively, D is TRBD1 (6 bases). The CDR3 loop spans 13 amino acids. Trimming cost V 3 bases and J 3 bases, with 10 bases left between them. Germline lookup yields CDR1 SGDLS and CDR2 YYNGEE. The CDR3 coding sequence is TGTGCCAGCAGCGCTGGGGACAACTACGAGCAGTACTTC. Protein sequence: CASSAGDNYEQYF.

The chain joins TRBV4-3 to TRBJ2-1, with 12 bases lining up with TRBD1. The CDR3 is 16 residues long. V shed 3 bases and J 8 bases; nucleotides not matched to a gene: 8. Germline V lookup: CDR1 LGHNA, CDR2 YSLEER. The CDR3 coding sequence is TGCGCCAGCAGCCACCTAGGGGACAGGGGGCTCTATGAGCAGTTCTTC. It yields the protein CASSHLGDRGLYEQFF.

The genes are TRBV4-1 and TRBJ2-3; D is uncertain. The V end was cut by 1 base, the J end by 4 bases, with 9 bases between. The CDR3 has 14 residues. Germline V gene sequence: CDR1 MGHRA, CDR2 YSYEKL. CDR3 in DNA: TGCGCCAGCAGCCAAGGTGCTAGTGCAGATACGCAGTATTTT. This encodes CASSQGASADTQYF.

The rearrangement uses TRBV2 and TRBJ2-1; the D is unclear. Trimming took off 4 bases at V and 12 bases at J, with 22 bases between the two ends. This CDR3 comprises 15 residues. Germline assignment: CDR1 SNHLY and CDR2 FYNNEI. DNA of the CDR3: TGTGCCAGCAGTGCGGTAGCAGCCACCACCGAAAGGCAGTTCTTC. Translation gives CASSAVAATTERQFF.

The rearrangement joins TRBV19 to TRBJ2-2; the D gene is possibly TRBD2 (5 bases). The CDR3 covers 15 residues. Germline V lookup: CDR1 LNHDA, CDR2 SQIVND (reference sequence). V lost 10 bases and J 5 bases, leaving 20 bases between the germline ends. The CDR3 here is CATNRGAALTGELFF. CDR3 bases: TGTGCCACTAATCGGGGAGCGGCCTTAACCGGGGAGCTGTTTTTT.

The chain combines TRBV28 with TRBJ2-3, with D tentatively TRBD2 (6 bases). The CDR3 length is 16 residues. Germline V gene sequence: CDR1 MDHEN, CDR2 SYDVKM. V lost 5 bases and J 5 bases, leaving 20 bases between the germline ends. This CDR3 is CASSPRLVGVVDTQYF. As DNA, the CDR3 is TGTGCCAGCAGTCCCCGACTAGTGGGGGTGGTAGATACGCAGTATTTT.

This chain uses TRBV7-2 with TRBJ2-3, with TRBD2 matching 12 bases. Germline CDR1 is SGHTA and CDR2 is FQGNSA. The CDR3 runs to 16 residues. J gave up 4 bases and V 2 bases, and 4 bases lay outside the gene matches. This CDR3 is CASSLLAGGAPDTQYF. The CDR3 DNA is TGTGCCAGCAGCTTACTAGCGGGGGGGGCACCAGATACGCAGTATTTT.

The CDR3 sequence: CASSQRGLAKNIQYF. In nucleotides, the CDR3 is TGTGCCAGCAGCCAGAGGGGGCTAGCCAAAAACATTCAGTACTTC. The V and J genes are TRBV6-5 and TRBJ2-4, with 7 bases identical to TRBD1. The V gene's germline CDR1 is MNHEY and CDR2 SVGAGI. V lost 6 bases to trimming and J lost 0 bases; unmatched junction nucleotides: 5. The CDR3 is made up of 15 amino acids.

J is TRBJ2-3 and V is TRBV25-1, with 11 bases lining up with TRBD2. The CDR3 runs 15 residues. V lost 6 bases and J lost 5; bases outside the gene matches: 7. The germline gives CDR1 MGHDK, CDR2 SYGVNS. The CDR3 sequence: CASRTSGSVRDTQYF. CDR3 coding DNA: TGTGCCAGCAGAACTAGCGGGAGTGTTAGAGATACGCAGTATTTT.

The gene calls are TRBV27 and TRBJ2-2; 9 positions match TRBD2. CDR3 size: 17 residues. Germline values: CDR1 MNHEY, CDR2 SMNVEV (reference sequence). V dropped 4 bases and J dropped 3; count of bases not matched to a gene: 9. CDR3 in amino acids: CASSSPGLAAYTGELFF. The CDR3 nucleotides read TGTGCCAGCAGTTCGCCGGGACTAGCAGCTTACACCGGGGAGCTGTTTTTT.

CDR3 sequence: CASSRQGHNYGYTF. CDR3 bases: TGTGCCAGCAGCCGACAGGGTCATAACTATGGCTACACCTTC. V and J are TRBV28 and TRBJ1-2, with 7 positions matching TRBD1. The germline CDR1 and CDR2 sequences are MDHEN and SYDVKM. V lost 6 bases and J lost 1; bases outside the gene matches: 5. CDR3 length: 14 amino acids.

The table lists this clone with a count of one. The rearrangement joins TRBV6-5 to TRBJ2-2; a possible D gene is TRBD1 (5 bases). V was pared by 0 bases and J by 5 bases, with 13 bases between. The CDR3 contains 16 residues. Germline CDR1 reads MNHEY; CDR2 reads SVGAGI. The CDR3 spells CASSYSIRVGTGELFF. The CDR3 bases are TGTGCCAGCAGTTACTCGATCAGGGTCGGAACCGGGGAGCTGTTTTTT.

This clone was observed a few times. V usage is TRBV5-4 and J usage is TRBJ2-7, with D possibly matching TRBD2 (5 bases). The CDR3 consists of 14 residues. Trimming pared 1 base from V and 7 bases from J, leaving 15 bases between. The germline V gene has CDR1 SGHNT and CDR2 YYREEE (reference sequence). CDR3 in amino acids: CASSLRSGEREQYF. The CDR3 region has the DNA TGTGCCAGCAGCTTGAGGAGCGGAGAACGGGAGCAGTACTTC.

The chain carries TRBV7-9 and TRBJ2-3; 8 nucleotides agree with TRBD2. CDR1 is SEHNR and CDR2 is FQNEAQ in the germline V gene (reference sequence). The CDR3 length is 17 residues. The ends lost 2 bases at V and 0 bases at J; junction bases unmatched: 7. The CDR3 DNA reads TGTGCCAGCAGCTTAAGGTGGATAGCGGGGAGCACAGATACGCAGTATTTT. Translating gives CASSLRWIAGSTDTQYF. The full variable domain, completed using reference TRBV7-9 and TRBJ2-3, is DTGVSQNPRHKITKRGQNVTFRCDPISEHNRLYWYRQTLGQGPEFLTYFQNEAQLEKSRLLSDRFSAERPKGSFSTLEIQRTEQGDSAMYLCASSLRWIAGSTDTQYFGPGTRLTVL.

The sample holds a few counts of this clone. The rearrangement links TRBV19 to TRBJ2-7; a possible D gene is TRBD2 (5 bases). The V and J ends lost 5 bases and 2 bases respectively, with 10 bases between them. This CDR3 is 13 amino acids long. CDR1 is LNHDA, CDR2 SQIVND, per germline (reference sequence). The CDR3 nucleotides read TGTGCCAGTAGTTCGCTAGCCGCCTACGAGCAGTACTTC. This gives the protein CASSSLAAYEQYF.

This clone was counted a few times. The V call is TRBV3-1 (or the pseudogene TRBV3-2), the J call TRBJ2-7, with 12 nucleotides matching TRBD2. Germline CDR1 and CDR2: LGHDT and YNNKEL (reference sequence). The ends lost 6 bases at V and 2 bases at J; junction bases unmatched: 5. The CDR3 loop spans 15 amino acids. The CDR3: CASSYRTSGTYEQYF. CDR3 DNA sequence: TGTGCCAGCAGTTACCGGACTAGCGGGACCTACGAGCAGTACTTC.

The genes are TRBV3-1 (or the pseudogene TRBV3-2) and TRBJ1-6; D is unresolved. V lost 0 bases, J lost 7 bases, and 7 bases lay in between. The CDR3 is made up of 14 amino acids. Per germline, CDR1 LGHDT and CDR2 YNNKEL (reference sequence). The DNA for the CDR3 is TGTGCCAGCAGCCAAGAAACGGAGAATTCACCCCTCCACTTT. Its translation: CASSQETENSPLHF.

The chain couples TRBV9 to TRBJ1-1; 8 bases match TRBD1. The CDR3 covers 13 residues. Trimming cost V 7 bases and J 2 bases; bases outside gene matches: 4. The V gene's germline CDR1 is SGDLS and CDR2 YYNGEE. CDR3 loop: CASGAGGNTEAFF. The CDR3 region has the DNA TGTGCCAGCGGGGCAGGGGGCAACACTGAAGCTTTCTTT.

The chain links TRBV21-1 to TRBJ2-7; the table's D call, TRBD2, has no DNA check behind it. TRBV21-1 is classified as a pseudogene. The CDR3 is 17 amino acids. CDR3 amino acids: CASSKVCVSGRVYEQYF. The CDR3 bases are TGTGCCAGCAGCAAAGTGTGTGTTAGCGGGAGGGTCTACGAGCAGTACTTC.

The count of this clone is one. V and J are TRBV4-3 and TRBJ1-2; D unresolved. Germline CDR1 is LGHNA and CDR2 is YSLEER. V gave up 6 bases and J gave up 1 base, with 9 bases separating them. There are 13 residues in the CDR3. CDR3 sequence (DNA): TGCGCCAGCAGTCCGAGTCTTAACTATGGCTACACCTTC. Protein: CASSPSLNYGYTF.